These T cell receptor beta chains were read from a single sample in a study of cytomegalovirus exposure and HLA in healthy donors. Clones were sequenced by immunoSEQ multiplex PCR, and TCRdb holds only the in-frame ones, with some missing. The table includes 90,000 to 100,000 clones, about 81% detected once. Material for sequencing was PBMCs. These receptors originate from a middle-aged man in good health and CMV-seronegative. The CDR3 runs from the conserved cysteine through the conserved F or W. Each record gives: CDR3 DNA, CDR3 protein, D gene, V gene, J gene, clone size. D genes are given only for firm matches. The size of a clone is reported for some rows only, either as once, few or many, or as a class for expanded clones.

cdr3_nt: TGTGCCAGCAGACCGACAGGAATCCAAGAGACCCAGTACTTC
cdr3_aa: CASRPTGIQETQYF
d_call: NA
v_call: TRBV7-2
j_call: TRBJ2-5
clone_size: NA

cdr3_nt: TGTGCCAGCAGCTTGGGAGACATTCAGTACTTC
cdr3_aa: CASSLGDIQYF
d_call: NA
v_call: TRBV7-9
j_call: TRBJ2-4
clone_size: NA

cdr3_nt: TGTGCCAGCAGCTTAGGGACAACCCAAGAGACCCAGTACTTC
cdr3_aa: CASSLGTTQETQYF
d_call: NA
v_call: TRBV2
j_call: TRBJ2-5
clone_size: NA

cdr3_nt: TGCGCCAGCAGCTTGGGGACAGGGGGATCTGCTTTCTTT
cdr3_aa: CASSLGTGGSAFF
d_call: TRBD1
v_call: TRBV5-1
j_call: TRBJ1-1
clone_size: NA

cdr3_nt: TGTGCCAGCAGCGCATCGAGGGGGGAGCAGTACTTC
cdr3_aa: CASSASRGEQYF
d_call: NA
v_call: TRBV21-1
j_call: TRBJ2-7
clone_size: once

cdr3_nt: TGCGCCAGCAGCAAGGGGGCAGATACGCAGTATTTT
cdr3_aa: CASSKGADTQYF
d_call: NA
v_call: TRBV5-1
j_call: TRBJ2-3
clone_size: once

cdr3_nt: TGCGCCAGCAGCTTTGTCCCCCGGGAGACCCAGTACTTC
cdr3_aa: CASSFVPRETQYF
d_call: NA
v_call: TRBV5-1
j_call: TRBJ2-5
clone_size: NA

cdr3_nt: TGTGCCAGCAGCACAGGGGGTAGTGAGCAGTTCTTC
cdr3_aa: CASSTGGSEQFF
d_call: TRBD1
v_call: TRBV7-6
j_call: TRBJ2-1
clone_size: NA

cdr3_nt: TGTGCCAGCAGTGAAGCTGGCCTTAATCAGCCCCAGCATTTT
cdr3_aa: CASSEAGLNQPQHF
d_call: NA
v_call: TRBV6-1
j_call: TRBJ1-5
clone_size: NA

cdr3_nt: TGTGCCAGCAGCTTAGCCCGCCTAAACAATGAGCAGTTCTTC
cdr3_aa: CASSLARLNNEQFF
d_call: NA
v_call: TRBV7-6
j_call: TRBJ2-1
clone_size: NA

cdr3_nt: TGTGCCAGCCCTCCTTCGACAGGGCCAAACACTGAAGCTTTCTTT
cdr3_aa: CASPPSTGPNTEAFF
d_call: TRBD1
v_call: TRBV28
j_call: TRBJ1-1
clone_size: once

cdr3_nt: TGCAGCGCTACGGCAACTACAGGCGAGCAGTACTTC
cdr3_aa: CSATATTGEQYF
d_call: NA
v_call: TRBV29-1
j_call: TRBJ2-7
clone_size: NA

cdr3_nt: TGTGCCAGCAGCCGAGGGAAGAACGAGCAGTACTTC
cdr3_aa: CASSRGKNEQYF
d_call: NA
v_call: TRBV5-4
j_call: TRBJ2-7
clone_size: once

cdr3_nt: TGTGCCAGCTCACCCTATAAAGCGGGGGCCTCCTACAATGAGCAGTTCTTC
cdr3_aa: CASSPYKAGASYNEQFF
d_call: TRBD2
v_call: TRBV18
j_call: TRBJ2-1
clone_size: NA

cdr3_nt: TGTGCCAGCAGCAAACGAACCCCCGGGACAGGCGGCGAGCAGTACTTC
cdr3_aa: CASSKRTPGTGGEQYF
d_call: TRBD1
v_call: TRBV14
j_call: TRBJ2-7
clone_size: NA

cdr3_nt: TGTGCCAGTAGTACTGGGGGGGTTACCGTTCAGCCCCAGCATTTT
cdr3_aa: CASSTGGVTVQPQHF
d_call: NA
v_call: TRBV19
j_call: TRBJ1-5
clone_size: few

cdr3_nt: TGTGCCAGCAGCTTATTGACAGGGGACTATGGCTACACCTTC
cdr3_aa: CASSLLTGDYGYTF
d_call: TRBD1
v_call: TRBV7-8
j_call: TRBJ1-2
clone_size: NA

cdr3_nt: TGTGCCAGCAGCGTCTCTCCGACAGGACTTAAAGAGACCCAGTACTTC
cdr3_aa: CASSVSPTGLKETQYF
d_call: NA
v_call: TRBV9
j_call: TRBJ2-5
clone_size: NA

cdr3_nt: TGTGCCAGCAGTTATCAGGGGGTGGGCACTGAAGCTTTCTTT
cdr3_aa: CASSYQGVGTEAFF
d_call: TRBD1
v_call: TRBV27
j_call: TRBJ1-1
clone_size: NA

cdr3_nt: TGCGCCAGCAGTTACAGAGACGAGCAGTACTTC
cdr3_aa: CASSYRDEQYF
d_call: NA
v_call: TRBV6-5
j_call: TRBJ2-7
clone_size: NA

cdr3_nt: TGTGCCAGCTCACCGGGACAGGTCTACGAGCAGTACTTC
cdr3_aa: CASSPGQVYEQYF
d_call: TRBD1
v_call: TRBV18
j_call: TRBJ2-7
clone_size: NA

cdr3_nt: TGTGCCAGCAGCCAAGATCTTGTGGCTAGCGGGACAAGATACAATGAGCAGTTCTTC
cdr3_aa: CASSQDLVASGTRYNEQFF
d_call: TRBD2
v_call: TRBV14
j_call: TRBJ2-1
clone_size: NA

cdr3_nt: TGTGCCAGCAGCCGTCCGGGGAACACCGGGGAGCTGTTTTTT
cdr3_aa: CASSRPGNTGELFF
d_call: NA
v_call: TRBV5-4
j_call: TRBJ2-2
clone_size: NA

cdr3_nt: TGCAGCGTGGCCGACGGGGACAATGAGCAGTTCTTC
cdr3_aa: CSVADGDNEQFF
d_call: NA
v_call: TRBV29-1
j_call: TRBJ2-1
clone_size: NA

cdr3_nt: TGTGCCAGCAGTGGCGGGCCATATGCTATTAGACTTTACAATGAGCAGTTCTTC
cdr3_aa: CASSGGPYAIRLYNEQFF
d_call: NA
v_call: TRBV25-1
j_call: TRBJ2-1
clone_size: NA

cdr3_nt: TGCGCCAGCAGCTTGGGGACACCGAGCTCTGGAAACACCATATATTTT
cdr3_aa: CASSLGTPSSGNTIYF
d_call: NA
v_call: TRBV5-1
j_call: TRBJ1-3
clone_size: NA

cdr3_nt: TGCAGCGTTGGAGAATGGGCCAGTCAGCCCCAGCATTTT
cdr3_aa: CSVGEWASQPQHF
d_call: NA
v_call: TRBV29-1
j_call: TRBJ1-5
clone_size: NA

cdr3_nt: TGTGCTAGTGGTTTGGGGGCCCGCTCTGGAAACACCATATATTTT
cdr3_aa: CASGLGARSGNTIYF
d_call: NA
v_call: TRBV12-5
j_call: TRBJ1-3
clone_size: few

cdr3_nt: TGTGCCAGCAGCGCGACAGGACGAGCTAACTATGGCTACACCTTC
cdr3_aa: CASSATGRANYGYTF
d_call: NA
v_call: TRBV5-6
j_call: TRBJ1-2
clone_size: NA

cdr3_nt: TGTTCCAGCAACCCAGGTGGGGGGGCCTACGAGCAGTACTTC
cdr3_aa: CSSNPGGGAYEQYF
d_call: TRBD2
v_call: TRBV7-9
j_call: TRBJ2-7
clone_size: few

cdr3_nt: TGTGCCAGCAGCTTGGCGTTCAACTACCCCAATGAGCAGTTCTTC
cdr3_aa: CASSLAFNYPNEQFF
d_call: NA
v_call: TRBV5-5
j_call: TRBJ2-1
clone_size: NA

cdr3_nt: TGTGCCAGCAGCAACACAAGAAGACGGACAGGTGGGACTAATGAAAAACTGTTTTTT
cdr3_aa: CASSNTRRRTGGTNEKLFF
d_call: NA
v_call: TRBV21-1
j_call: TRBJ1-4
clone_size: NA

cdr3_nt: TGTGCCAGCAGGCCAGGACAGGGGGCAGGTTCACCCCTCCACTTT
cdr3_aa: CASRPGQGAGSPLHF
d_call: TRBD1
v_call: TRBV6-1
j_call: TRBJ1-6
clone_size: NA

cdr3_nt: TGTGCCAGCAACCCTGGACAGGGGGCTTCTATTCAGCCCCAGCATTTT
cdr3_aa: CASNPGQGASIQPQHF
d_call: TRBD1
v_call: TRBV5-5
j_call: TRBJ1-5
clone_size: NA

cdr3_nt: TGTGCCAGCAGTGAAGCGGGACAGTACTACGAGCAGTACTTC
cdr3_aa: CASSEAGQYYEQYF
d_call: TRBD1
v_call: TRBV6-1
j_call: TRBJ2-7
clone_size: NA

cdr3_nt: TGCGCCAGCAGCCCTACAGGAACCTACTCCTACGAGCAGTACTTC
cdr3_aa: CASSPTGTYSYEQYF
d_call: NA
v_call: TRBV5-1
j_call: TRBJ2-7
clone_size: NA

cdr3_nt: TGTGCCAGCAGCCCCAGATACGGATCCGAGGCCCAGTACTTC
cdr3_aa: CASSPRYGSEAQYF
d_call: NA
v_call: TRBV9
j_call: TRBJ2-5
clone_size: few

cdr3_nt: TGTGCCAGCTCCGGCAGGACGAACACCGGGGAGCTGTTTTTT
cdr3_aa: CASSGRTNTGELFF
d_call: NA
v_call: TRBV7-9
j_call: TRBJ2-2
clone_size: NA

cdr3_nt: TGTGCCAGCAGCTTGCAGGGGGGAGAGCAGTTCTTC
cdr3_aa: CASSLQGGEQFF
d_call: NA
v_call: TRBV5-4
j_call: TRBJ2-1
clone_size: once

cdr3_nt: TGTGCCAGCAGACCCGGGACTAATACGCAGTATTTT
cdr3_aa: CASRPGTNTQYF
d_call: TRBD2
v_call: TRBV5-5
j_call: TRBJ2-3
clone_size: NA

cdr3_nt: TGCAGCGTTGAAGGGGGGCCCGGATCGAACACAGATACGCAGTATTTT
cdr3_aa: CSVEGGPGSNTDTQYF
d_call: NA
v_call: TRBV29-1
j_call: TRBJ2-3
clone_size: NA

cdr3_nt: TGTGCCAGCAGCGTAGCGGCGGGGGGGACCCAGTACTTC
cdr3_aa: CASSVAAGGTQYF
d_call: TRBD2
v_call: TRBV9
j_call: TRBJ2-5
clone_size: NA

cdr3_nt: TGTGCCAGCAGTGACCGGAATTCACCCCTCCACTTT
cdr3_aa: CASSDRNSPLHF
d_call: NA
v_call: TRBV2
j_call: TRBJ1-6
clone_size: NA

cdr3_nt: TGCGCCACCGGAAGGGAGGGTCGGGGGACCGGGGAGCTGTTTTTT
cdr3_aa: CATGREGRGTGELFF
d_call: TRBD2
v_call: TRBV4-1
j_call: TRBJ2-2
clone_size: NA

cdr3_nt: TGTGCCAGCAGTGACAGGGGTGACTATGGCTACACCTTC
cdr3_aa: CASSDRGDYGYTF
d_call: NA
v_call: TRBV2
j_call: TRBJ1-2
clone_size: NA

cdr3_nt: TGTGCCAGTAGTATCCGAGAGGGATTTCGAAAGACCCAGTACTTC
cdr3_aa: CASSIREGFRKTQYF
d_call: NA
v_call: TRBV19
j_call: TRBJ2-5
clone_size: NA